Below, 8 T cell receptor beta chains from the same sample are listed, as sequenced in a study of T cell repertoires in cytomegalovirus infection. MiXCR was run by TCRdb on the reads, yielding one entry per CDR3 protein. The sample shows around 900,000 distinct CDR3 sequences, about a third of them seen only once. The antigens for these receptors are not known. The sequenced sample was cultured CD8+ T cells from PBMCs, obtained from culture after CMV antigen stimulation. Receptor source: a human donor in good health (CMV status not recorded). Some clones in this sample may be carry-over from other donors' samples.

This clonotype occurred a few times. The chain joins TRBV6-6 to TRBJ2-1; 12 nucleotides agree with TRBD1. The CDR3 is made up of 17 amino acids. Germline V gene lookup returns CDR1 MNHNY and CDR2 SVGAGI (reference sequence). V lost 0 bases and J lost 2; bases outside the gene matches: 2. The CDR3 region is CASSYSGTGGTYNEQFF. In DNA form, the CDR3 reads TGTGCCAGCAGTTACTCCGGGACAGGGGGCACCTACAATGAGCAGTTCTTC.

This clonotype was counted a few times. This rearrangement joins TRBV24-1 to TRBJ2-1, with TRBD2 matching over 7 bases. This CDR3 is 13 amino acids long. The V segment lost 7 bases and the J segment 8 bases; nucleotides outside the gene matches: 7. Germline lookup yields CDR1 KGHDR and CDR2 SFDVKD. CDR3 bases: TGTGCCACCAGCGAACTAGGGAGGGATGAGCAGTTCTTC. It codes for CATSELGRDEQFF.

The J gene is TRBJ2-5, the V gene TRBV5-1, with 8 bases that match TRBD2. Germline CDR1 SGHRS, CDR2 YFSETQ. After removal of 3 bases from V and 5 bases from J, the junction contained 9 bases not matched to a gene. The CDR3 loop spans 15 amino acids. The DNA of the CDR3 is TGCGCCAGCAGCTCGGGCGGGGGGCCCCTGGAGACCCAGTACTTC. Translated: CASSSGGGPLETQYF.

The rearrangement links TRBV5-1 to TRBJ2-3; 14 nucleotides match TRBD2. There are 18 residues in the CDR3. Trimming removed 4 bases from V and 3 bases from J; junction bases left unmatched: 10. Germline V gene data show CDR1 as SGHRS and CDR2 as YFSETQ. CDR3: CASSPAGTSGGRTDTQYF. The CDR3, as DNA: TGCGCCAGCAGCCCCGCCGGGACTAGCGGGGGTAGGACAGATACGCAGTATTTT.

In this sample, this clonotype turned up once. The V call is TRBV28, the J call TRBJ2-7; tentative D call: TRBD2 (6 bases). Germline lookup yields CDR1 MDHEN and CDR2 SYDVKM. The ends were cut back, 4 bases at V and 4 bases at J, with 23 bases in the middle. The CDR3 contains 17 residues. CDR3 sequence reads: CASSSRFRGTSLYEQYV. CDR3 bases: TGTGCCAGCAGTTCAAGATTTCGGGGGACGAGTCTTTACGAGCAGTACGTC.

The chain is built from TRBV7-9 and TRBJ2-5, with 8 bases that match TRBD1. V lost 5 bases, J lost 7 bases, and 18 bases stayed unmatched. Germline V gene sequence: CDR1 SEHNR, CDR2 FQNEAQ (reference sequence). The CDR3 has 17 amino acids. DNA for the CDR3: TGTGCCAGCAGCCTCGGCCCGACAGGGGAAACCTCTGGGACCCAGTACTTC. Protein: CASSLGPTGETSGTQYF.

For this clonotype: The conserved final phenylalanine or tryptophan is absent from the CDR3, which likely points to a read error. The chain combines TRBV19 with TRBJ2-5; 9 bases agree with TRBD1. Germline V gene data show CDR1 as LNHDA and CDR2 as SQIVND (reference sequence). Unmatched junction bases numbered 6, after V lost 3 bases and J lost 4 bases. The CDR3 length is 15 residues. CDR3 sequence (DNA): TGTGCCAGTAGTATTGGACAGGGGAGACGAGAGACCCAGTACTCC. Translation gives CASSIGQGRRETQYS.

V usage is TRBV7-9 and J usage is TRBJ2-1; weak D call: TRBD2 (6 bases). The CDR3 contains 16 residues. Germline CDR1 reads SEHNR; CDR2 reads FQNEAQ (reference sequence). The V end lost 4 bases, the J end lost 0 bases, and 13 bases lay between the germline ends. The CDR3 coding sequence is TGTGCCAGCAGCTCTTATGGGGGGAGCTCCTACAATGAGCAGTTCTTC. Translated, it gives CASSSYGGSSYNEQFF.